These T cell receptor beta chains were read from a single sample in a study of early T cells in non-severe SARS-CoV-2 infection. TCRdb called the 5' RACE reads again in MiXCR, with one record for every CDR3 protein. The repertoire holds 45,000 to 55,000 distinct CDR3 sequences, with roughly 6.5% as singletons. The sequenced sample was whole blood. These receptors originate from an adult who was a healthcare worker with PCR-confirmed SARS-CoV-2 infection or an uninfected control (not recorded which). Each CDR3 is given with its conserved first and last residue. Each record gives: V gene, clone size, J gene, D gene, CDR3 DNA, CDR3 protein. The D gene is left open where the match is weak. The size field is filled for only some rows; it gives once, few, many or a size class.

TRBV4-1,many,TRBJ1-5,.,TGCGCCAGCAGCCAAGATACTACAGGCAATCAGCCCCAGCATTTT,CASSQDTTGNQPQHF
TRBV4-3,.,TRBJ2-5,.,TGCGCCAGCAGCCAAGATTTCGCAGGAGGAGAGACCCAGTACTTC,CASSQDFAGGETQYF
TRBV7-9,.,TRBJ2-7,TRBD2,TGTGCCAGCAGCGCGAATTACGGGGGGGCCGGTTTCCACGAGCAGTACTTC,CASSANYGGAGFHEQYF
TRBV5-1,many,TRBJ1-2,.,TGCGCCAGCAGCTTGGATGTGGTTTTTGGCTACACCTTC,CASSLDVVFGYTF
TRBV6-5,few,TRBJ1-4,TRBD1,TGTGCCAGCAACCGACAGGGAGCAACTAATGAAAAACTGTTTTTT,CASNRQGATNEKLFF
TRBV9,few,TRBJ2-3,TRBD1,TGTGCCAGCAGCGCGGACAGGGAAGGAGATACGCAGTATTTT,CASSADREGDTQYF
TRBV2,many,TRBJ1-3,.,TGTGCCAGCAGTGAAGCGCGCAGTCACTCTGGAAACACCATATATTTT,CASSEARSHSGNTIYF
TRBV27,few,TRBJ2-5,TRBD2,TGTGCCAGCAGTTCCCCCAAAGTAGCGGGGGGGATAGAGACCCAGTACTTC,CASSSPKVAGGIETQYF
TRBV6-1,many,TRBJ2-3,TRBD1,TGTGCCAGCAGTATTTGGACAGGGGGATTTGACACAGATACGCAGTATTTT,CASSIWTGGFDTDTQYF
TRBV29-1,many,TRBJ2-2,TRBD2,TGCAGCGCGAGGCTAGCGGTGGGGATTACCGGGGAGCTGTTTTTT,CSARLAVGITGELFF
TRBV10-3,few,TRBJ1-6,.,TGTGCCATCAGTGAGTCGGGGCGTTCACCCCTCCACTTT,CAISESGRSPLHF
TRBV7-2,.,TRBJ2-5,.,TGTGCCAGCAGCTTACATCCAGGGGATCCGACCCAGTACTTC,CASSLHPGDPTQYF
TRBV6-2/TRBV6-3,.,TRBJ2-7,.,TGTGCCAGCAGTTCCTCCGGGACGGGAGCCTACGAGCAGTACTTC,CASSSSGTGAYEQYF
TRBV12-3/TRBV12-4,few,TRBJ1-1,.,TGTGCCAGCAGATACAGGGACACTGAAGCTTTCTTT,CASRYRDTEAFF
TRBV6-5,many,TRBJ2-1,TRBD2,TGTGCCAGCAGCTCTAGCGGGTTACCCTACAATGAGCAGTTCTTC,CASSSSGLPYNEQFF
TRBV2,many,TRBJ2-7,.,TGTGCCAGCAGTGCAGACCTAAGGCAGTACTTC,CASSADLRQYF